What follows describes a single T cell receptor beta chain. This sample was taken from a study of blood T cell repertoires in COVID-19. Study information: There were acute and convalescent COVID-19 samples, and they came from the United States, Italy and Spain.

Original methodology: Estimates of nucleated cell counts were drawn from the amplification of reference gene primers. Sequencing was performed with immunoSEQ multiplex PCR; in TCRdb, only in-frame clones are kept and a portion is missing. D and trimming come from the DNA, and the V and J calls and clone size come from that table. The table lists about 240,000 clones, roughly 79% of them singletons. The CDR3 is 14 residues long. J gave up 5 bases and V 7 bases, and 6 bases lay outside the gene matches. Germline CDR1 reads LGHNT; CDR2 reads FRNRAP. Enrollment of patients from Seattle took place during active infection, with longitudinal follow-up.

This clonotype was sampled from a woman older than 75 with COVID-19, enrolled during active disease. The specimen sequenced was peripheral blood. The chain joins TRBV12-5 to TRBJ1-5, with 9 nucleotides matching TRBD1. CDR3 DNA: TGTGCTAGTGCCCCGACAGGGGGTTATCAGCCCCAGCATTTT. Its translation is CASAPTGGYQPQHF.